One sample yielded the 15 T cell receptor beta chains listed below, sequenced in a study of blood T cell repertoires in COVID-19. The protocol was immunoSEQ multiplex PCR, while the TCRdb copy is restricted to in-frame clones and leaves out a portion. The sample contains 150,000 or so clones, 87% of which appear only once. Sequenced material: PBMCs or T cells enriched from blood (not recorded which). These TCRs come from a human donor with acute COVID-19. The donor label of this sample is uncertain.

V usage is TRBV5-1 and J usage is TRBJ2-7; 10 bases map to TRBD1. This CDR3 has 15 amino acids. CDR1 and CDR2 from the germline V gene are SGHRS and YFSETQ. After removal of 0 bases from V and 2 bases from J, the junction contained 2 bases not matched to a gene. DNA of the CDR3: TGCGCCAGCAGCTTGGTGGGACAGGGGACCTACGAGCAGTACTTC. It is translated as CASSLVGQGTYEQYF.

As regards this clone: At one boundary the junction diverges from the germline segment, which might be a read error. The chain employs TRBV5-5 and TRBJ1-4; TRBD1 matches at 9 bases. Germline CDR1 SGHKS, CDR2 YYEKEE (reference sequence). The CDR3 consists of 12 residues. The CDR3 spells CASPDLGDRVIF. The CDR3, as DNA: TGTGCCAGCCCGGATTTGGGGGACAGGGTGATTTTT.

This rearrangement joins TRBV25-1 to TRBJ2-1, with D possibly being TRBD1 (5 bases). This CDR3 is 16 amino acids long. V lost 7 bases to trimming and J lost 3 bases, with 19 bases between them. The V gene's germline CDR1 is MGHDK and CDR2 SYGVNS. CDR3 sequence (DNA): TGTGCCAGCACTTCGAACGGTCAGGGCATCTACAATGAGCAGTTCTTC. Its protein is CASTSNGQGIYNEQFF.

V and J are TRBV12-3 or TRBV12-4 and TRBJ1-6, with 7 bases that match TRBD1. This CDR3 region has 13 residues. V dropped 8 bases and J dropped 6; count of bases not matched to a gene: 4. The DNA for the CDR3 is TGTGCCAGCGGGACAGCGCCTAATTCACCCCTCCACTTT. The encoded protein is CASGTAPNSPLHF.

J is TRBJ2-5 and V is TRBV5-6; 11 nucleotides line up with TRBD2. After removal of 4 bases from V and 9 bases from J, the junction contained 20 bases not matched to a gene. The CDR3 spans 18 residues. CDR1 and CDR2 (germline): SGHDT, YYEEEE. For the CDR3, the DNA is TGTGCCAGCAGCGAGGTCTGGCTAGCGGGGGGCCCGCGAAGGGCCCAGTACTTC. Encoded protein: CASSEVWLAGGPRRAQYF.

This clone appeared once. CDR3 sequence: CASSSQDRAGTEAFF. The DNA of the CDR3 is TGTGCCAGCAGCTCGCAGGACAGGGCGGGGACTGAAGCTTTCTTT. V gene TRBV7-9 combines with J gene TRBJ1-1; 8 bases are shared with TRBD1. Germline V gives CDR1 SEHNR, CDR2 FQNEAQ (reference sequence). V was clipped by 4 bases and J by 5 bases; unmatched bases: 9. The CDR3 is 15 residues long.

The gene calls are TRBV6-5 and TRBJ1-1; 7 bases fit TRBD1. The CDR3 covers 16 residues. CDR1 and CDR2 (germline): MNHEY, SVGAGI. Losses at the gene ends were 0 bases for V and 1 base for J; bases not matched to a gene: 5. CDR3 in DNA: TGTGCCAGCAGTTACTCGGTGGGACAGAGGAACACTGAAGCTTTCTTT. Translation: CASSYSVGQRNTEAFF.

V and J are TRBV4-2 and TRBJ2-3, with TRBD1 matching 12 bases. The junction had 11 bases not matched to a gene; V was cut back by 3 bases and J by 1 base. Per the germline V gene, CDR1 is LGHNA and CDR2 is YNFKEQ. The CDR3 length is 19 residues. The CDR3 loop reads CASSQWVRDRGPGTDTQYF. In DNA, the CDR3 is TGTGCCAGCAGCCAGTGGGTCCGGGACAGGGGGCCGGGCACAGATACGCAGTATTTT.

This clone was observed a single time. This chain joins TRBV5-1 and TRBJ1-2; D call uncertain. CDR3 length: 12 amino acids. Trimming left V 4 bases short and J 7 bases short, with 11 bases between. The germline V gene has CDR1 SGHRS and CDR2 YFSETQ. In nucleotides, the CDR3 is TGCGCCAGCAGCCCGGGAGAATTTGGCTACACCTTC. Its translation is CASSPGEFGYTF.

This chain uses TRBV7-3 with TRBJ2-1; 8 bases are shared with TRBD2. The CDR3 loop spans 16 amino acids. From germline, CDR1 is SGHTA and CDR2 FQGTGA. Trimming at V came to 5 bases and at J to 8 bases, leaving 14 bases not matched to a gene. CDR3 loop: CASSRIGGAEFDEQFF. CDR3 nucleotides: TGTGCCAGCAGCCGAATCGGGGGGGCCGAATTCGATGAGCAGTTCTTC.

This clone is a singleton in its sample. The rearrangement links TRBV5-1 to TRBJ2-1, with TRBD2 identical over 10 bases. The J segment lost 14 bases and the V segment lost 2 bases, leaving 4 bases of the junction unmatched. Germline V gene lookup returns CDR1 SGHRS and CDR2 YFSETQ. CDR3 length: 12 amino acids. The DNA of the CDR3 is TGCGCCAGCAGCTTTCTAGCGGGGGAGAAGTTCTTC. It yields the protein CASSFLAGEKFF. Full variable domain (remainder filled in from reference TRBV5-1 and TRBJ2-1): KAGVTQTPRYLIKTRGQQVTLSCSPISGHRSVSWYQQTPGQGLQFLFEYFSETQRNKGNFPGRFSGRQFSNSRSEMNVSTLELGDSALYLCASSFLAGEKFFGPGTRLTVL.

The chain combines TRBV16 with TRBJ2-5; D may be TRBD2 (5 bases). Per the germline V gene, CDR1 is KGHSY and CDR2 is FQNENV. This CDR3 spans 16 amino acids. Between the trimmed V and J ends, which lost 4 bases and 2 bases, there was a span of 17 bases. CDR3 amino acids: CASSRGSAIGQETQYF. CDR3 nucleotides: TGTGCCAGCAGCCGAGGGAGCGCTATTGGTCAAGAGACCCAGTACTTC.

The chain recombines TRBV5-4 with TRBJ1-2; no firm D call. The V end lost 5 bases, the J end lost 5 bases, and 10 bases lay between the germline ends. CDR3 length equals 12 residues. Germline-derived CDR1 and CDR2 are SGHNT and YYREEE (reference sequence). CDR3 loop: CASSSDSYGYTF. The CDR3 nucleotides read TGTGCCAGCAGTTCGGACTCATATGGCTACACCTTC.

The chain recombines TRBV7-9 with TRBJ1-3; TRBD1 agrees at 7 bases. V was clipped by 11 bases and J by 0 bases; unmatched bases: 4. CDR1 is SEHNR, CDR2 FQNEAQ, per germline (reference sequence). The CDR3 extends over 13 amino acids. CDR3: CAARGSSGNTIYF. CDR3 bases: TGTGCCGCCAGGGGGAGCTCTGGAAACACCATATATTTT.

This rearrangement joins TRBV2 to TRBJ2-7, with D uncertain. Trimming removed 5 bases at V and 7 bases at J, with 15 bases between. The CDR3 is made up of 13 amino acids. The germline V gene has CDR1 SNHLY and CDR2 FYNNEI. DNA of the CDR3: TGTGCCAGCAGTCCTAACTATACCGGAGAGCAGTACTTC. Translating it yields CASSPNYTGEQYF.